The clone carrying this T cell receptor beta chain came up a few times. Its antigen remains unknown. This record comes from a study of beta chain features in type 1 diabetes. The overall study: There were around 110 million sorted cells examined across all samples.

Study findings and constraints: The naive, central memory and Treg TCRB repertoires looked more alike in patients than they did in healthy donors. There was a moderate but significant shortening of TCRB CDR3s in all four CD4+ subsets of Type 1 diabetes patients.

As every portion of the isolated RNA was reverse transcribed, the sequencing read expressed TCRB transcripts. TCRdb keeps only in-frame clones here, not all; method: immunoSEQ multiplex PCR. The data hold roughly 180,000 clones, with approximately 8% observed a single time. Trimming at V came to 6 bases and at J to 12 bases, leaving 31 bases not matched to a gene. This CDR3 is 18 amino acids long. Per the germline V gene, CDR1 is SQVTM and CDR2 is ANQGSEA. The sample was central memory CD4+ T cells from blood. The sequence derives from a man between 18 and 29 years old with type 1 diabetes. V gene TRBV29-1 combines with J gene TRBJ1-1; 7 bases are a match to TRBD1. DNA for the CDR3: TGCAGCGTAATCCAGACCACATACAGGGGACCGACCAACAGCCCGCCTTTCTTT. It encodes CSVIQTTYRGPTNSPPFF.